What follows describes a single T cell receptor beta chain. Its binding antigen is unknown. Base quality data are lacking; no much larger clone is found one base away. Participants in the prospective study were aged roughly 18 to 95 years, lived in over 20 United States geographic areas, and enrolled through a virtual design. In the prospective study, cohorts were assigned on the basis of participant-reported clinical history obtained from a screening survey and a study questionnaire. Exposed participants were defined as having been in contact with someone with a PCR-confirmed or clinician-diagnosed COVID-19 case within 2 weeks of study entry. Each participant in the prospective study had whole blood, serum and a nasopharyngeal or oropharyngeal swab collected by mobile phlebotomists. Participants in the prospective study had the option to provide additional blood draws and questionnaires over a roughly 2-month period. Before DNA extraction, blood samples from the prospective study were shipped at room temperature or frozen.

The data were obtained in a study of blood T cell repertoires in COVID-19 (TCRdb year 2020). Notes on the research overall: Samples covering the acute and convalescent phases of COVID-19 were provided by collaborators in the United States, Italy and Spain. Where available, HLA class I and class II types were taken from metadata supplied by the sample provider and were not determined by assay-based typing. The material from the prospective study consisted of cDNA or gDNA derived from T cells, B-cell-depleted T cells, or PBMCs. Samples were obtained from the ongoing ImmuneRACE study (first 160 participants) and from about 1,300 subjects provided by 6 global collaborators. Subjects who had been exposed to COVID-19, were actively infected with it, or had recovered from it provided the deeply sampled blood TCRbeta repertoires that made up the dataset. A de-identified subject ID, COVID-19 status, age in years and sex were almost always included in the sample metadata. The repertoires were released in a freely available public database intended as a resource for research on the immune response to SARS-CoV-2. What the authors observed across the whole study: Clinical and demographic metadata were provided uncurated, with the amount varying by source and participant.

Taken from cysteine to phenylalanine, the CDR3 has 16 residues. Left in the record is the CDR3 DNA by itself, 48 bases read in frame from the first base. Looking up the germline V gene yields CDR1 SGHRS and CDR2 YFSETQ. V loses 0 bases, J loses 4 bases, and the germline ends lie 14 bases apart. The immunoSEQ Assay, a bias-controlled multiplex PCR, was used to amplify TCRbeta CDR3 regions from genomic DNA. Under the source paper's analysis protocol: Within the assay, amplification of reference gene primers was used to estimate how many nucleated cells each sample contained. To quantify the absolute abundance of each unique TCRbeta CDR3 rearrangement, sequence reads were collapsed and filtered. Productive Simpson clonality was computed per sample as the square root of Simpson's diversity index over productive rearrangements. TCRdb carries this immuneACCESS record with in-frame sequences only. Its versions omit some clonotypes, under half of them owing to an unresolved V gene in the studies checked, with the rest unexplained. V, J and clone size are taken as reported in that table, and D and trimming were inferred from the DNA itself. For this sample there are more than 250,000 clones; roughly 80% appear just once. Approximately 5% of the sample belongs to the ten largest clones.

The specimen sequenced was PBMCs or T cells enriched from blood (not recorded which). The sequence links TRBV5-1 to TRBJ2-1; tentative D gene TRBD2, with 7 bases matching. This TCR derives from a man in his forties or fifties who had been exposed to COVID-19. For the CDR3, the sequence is CASSLEGGQIYNEQFF. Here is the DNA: TGCGCCAGCAGCTTGGAGGGGGGGCAAATATACAATGAGCAGTTCTTC.